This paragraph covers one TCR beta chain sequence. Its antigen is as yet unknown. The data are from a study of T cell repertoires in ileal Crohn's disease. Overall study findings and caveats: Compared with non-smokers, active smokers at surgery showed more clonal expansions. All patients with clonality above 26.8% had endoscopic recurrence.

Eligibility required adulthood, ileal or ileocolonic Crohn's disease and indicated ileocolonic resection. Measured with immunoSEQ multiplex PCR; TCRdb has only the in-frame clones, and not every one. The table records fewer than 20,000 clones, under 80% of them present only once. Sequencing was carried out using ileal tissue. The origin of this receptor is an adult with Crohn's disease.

The CDR3 loop is CASGRDRFTDTQYF. DNA for the CDR3: TGCGCCAGCGGCCGGGACAGATTCACAGATACGCAGTATTTT. The genes are TRBV5-1 and TRBJ2-3, with 7 bases identical to TRBD1. The germline V gene encodes CDR1 SGHRS and CDR2 YFSETQ. V gave up 7 bases and J gave up 2 bases; unmatched junction bases: 7. The CDR3 is 14 residues long.